The clone carrying this T cell receptor beta chain was picked up a small number of times. Its antigen remains unidentified. V lost 2 bases and J lost 4; bases outside the gene matches: 10. This CDR3 is 16 amino acids long. Germline CDR1 and CDR2: GTSNPN and SVGIG (reference sequence). The whole isolated RNA underwent reverse transcription, so sequencing captured expressed TCRB transcripts. Naive, central memory and regulatory T cell samples came to a mean of approximately 3.57 million reads. Assay: immunoSEQ multiplex PCR; the TCRdb copy retains only in-frame clones and omits some. The sample gives fewer than 350,000 clones, about 15% of which show up once; roughly 0.015% is in the top ten. The data are from a study of beta chain features in type 1 diabetes. Study conclusions and caveats: Compared with healthy donors, patients appeared to share more similar naive, central memory and regulatory TCRB repertoires. The VDJ junctions of type 1 diabetes patients carried fewer insertions and more deletions. In every one of the four CD4+ subsets, TCRB CDR3s were moderately but significantly shorter in Type 1 diabetes patients.

The origin of this receptor is a man aged 18 to 35 with type 1 diabetes. Material: naive CD4+ T cells from blood. V is TRBV30 and J is TRBJ2-5, with 10 bases that match TRBD2. The CDR3: CAWSLGVAGGGETQYF. In DNA, the CDR3 is TGTGCCTGGAGTCTGGGAGTAGCGGGGGGCGGAGAGACCCAGTACTTC.